This entry features one T cell receptor beta chain sequence. This clonotype turned up a few times. Its specific antigen is unknown. Per-base qualities were not stored, and no clone one base away is much larger. Inclusive of the bounding cysteine and phenylalanine, the CDR3 is 18 residues long. The only DNA kept is the CDR3, 54 bases in frame from the first base. The germline V gene (reference sequence) specifies SGHAT as CDR1 and FQDESV as CDR2. Trimming leaves V shorter by 4 bases and J shorter by 2 bases, with the junction holding 6 bases beyond the gene matches. Reading the label with the study, this specimen's treatment or condition is: allogeneic hematopoietic cell transplantation with graft depleted of TCRalphabeta T cells and CD19 B cells. The children who served as transplant recipients had been given grafts of TCRalphabeta/CD19-depleted allogeneic hematopoietic cells. These data belong to a study of T-cell reconstitution after alpha-beta-depleted transplantation in children (dated by TCRdb to about 2016). Regarding the research as a whole: The study quantitatively tracked T-cell immune reconstitution after TCRalphabeta/CD19-depleted allogeneic hematopoietic cell transplantation in children using TCR repertoire profiling. The research as a whole found: In some patients, the high TCRbeta diversity seen at day 60 was put down to recipient T cells and intrathymic progenitors that had survived conditioning. Over subsequent months, a decline in hyperexpanded clone frequencies was noted, and after one year, T-cell counts and TCRbeta diversity were mostly ascribed to newly produced T cells. Apparently early alphabetaT-cell count recovery about two months after transplant reportedly relied on only several hundred rapidly expanded clones derived from non-depleted graft cells.

The library was obtained by PCR. Sequencing took place on an Illumina HiSeq 2500. Molecular barcoding was employed in the preparation of TCR libraries, with unique molecular identifiers being used to normalize TCRbeta repertoire quantification. Using fastp trimming at Q25 and MiXCR clonotype assembly, TCRdb reanalyzed the public sequencing data and kept in-frame beta chains. Rows matching on CDR3 protein sequence are summarized as one entry with the most common DNA and genes. A total of roughly 570,000 distinct CDR3 sequences appear in this sample, 20% to 30% of them only once. Approximately 39% of the sample is in the top ten clones.

Here the chain combines TRBV11-1 and TRBJ2-1, with 15 central nucleotides matching TRBD2. This TCR was sampled from a boy in the first two years of life with Wiskott-Aldrich syndrome, due to receive a stem cell transplant. The sequences come from PBMCs, collected before TCRalphabeta/CD19-depleted stem cell transplant. For the CDR3, the sequence is CASSSGTSGRLTYNEQFF. The nucleotide sequence is TGTGCCAGCAGCTCCGGGACTAGCGGGAGGTTAACCTACAATGAGCAGTTCTTC.